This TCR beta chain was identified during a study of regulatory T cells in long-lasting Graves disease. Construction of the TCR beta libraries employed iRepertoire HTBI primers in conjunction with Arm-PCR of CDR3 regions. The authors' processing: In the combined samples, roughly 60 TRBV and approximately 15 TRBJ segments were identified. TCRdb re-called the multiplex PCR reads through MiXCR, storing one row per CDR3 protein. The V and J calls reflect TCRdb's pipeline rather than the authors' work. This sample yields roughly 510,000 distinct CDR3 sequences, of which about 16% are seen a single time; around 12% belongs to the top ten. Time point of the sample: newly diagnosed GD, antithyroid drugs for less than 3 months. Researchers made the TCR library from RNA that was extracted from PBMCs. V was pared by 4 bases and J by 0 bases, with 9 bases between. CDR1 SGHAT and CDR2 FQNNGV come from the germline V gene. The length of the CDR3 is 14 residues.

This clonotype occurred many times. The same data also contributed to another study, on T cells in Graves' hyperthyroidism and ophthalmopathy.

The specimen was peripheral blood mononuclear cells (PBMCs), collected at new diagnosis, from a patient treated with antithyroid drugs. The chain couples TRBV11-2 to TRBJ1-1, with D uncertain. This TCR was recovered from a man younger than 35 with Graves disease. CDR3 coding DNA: TGTGCCAGCAGCTCCCCAGAGATGAACACTGAAGCTTTCTTT. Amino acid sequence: CASSSPEMNTEAFF.